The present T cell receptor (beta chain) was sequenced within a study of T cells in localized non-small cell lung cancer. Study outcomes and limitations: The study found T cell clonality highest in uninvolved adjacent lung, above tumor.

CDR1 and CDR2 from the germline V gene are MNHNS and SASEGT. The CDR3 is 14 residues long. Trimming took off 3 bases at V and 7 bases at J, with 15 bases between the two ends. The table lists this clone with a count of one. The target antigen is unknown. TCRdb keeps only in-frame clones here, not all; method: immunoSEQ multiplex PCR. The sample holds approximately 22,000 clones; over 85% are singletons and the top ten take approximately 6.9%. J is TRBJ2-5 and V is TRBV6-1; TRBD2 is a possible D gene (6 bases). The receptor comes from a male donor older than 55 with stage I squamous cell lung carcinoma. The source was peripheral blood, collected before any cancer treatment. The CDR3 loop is CASSDAFLGGTQYF. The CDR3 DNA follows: TGTGCCAGCAGTGATGCCTTTCTCGGGGGGACCCAGTACTTC.